A selection of T cell receptor beta chains follows, all from one sample in a study of regulatory T cells in long-lasting Graves disease. TCRdb used MiXCR to reprocess the multiplex PCR reads, holding one entry per CDR3 protein. This sample yields some 450,000 distinct CDR3 sequences, of which 23% are seen a single time; roughly 28% belongs to the top ten. The sample was peripheral blood mononuclear cells (PBMCs), taken when the disease was refractory, from a patient treated with antithyroid drugs. The origin of the receptors is a female donor with Graves disease. CDR3s include the opening cysteine and the closing phenylalanine or tryptophan. The D gene is left open where the match is weak. Not all rows give a size; the values are once, few, many and, for expanded clones, a class.

D	size	J	V	CDR3	DNA
NA	many	TRBJ1-2	TRBV28	CASSLLTGRDGGYTF	TGTGCCAGCAGTTTATTAACAGGGCGGGACGGTGGCTACACCTTC
NA	NA	TRBJ1-5	TRBV10-3	CAISLTHNSNQPQHF	TGTGCCATCAGCCTGACACATAATAGCAATCAGCCCCAGCATTTT
TRBD2	many	TRBJ2-2	TRBV7-2	CASSPTSGRAGELFF	TGTGCCAGCAGCCCGACTAGCGGGAGGGCCGGGGAGCTGTTTTTT
NA	many	TRBJ1-5	TRBV20-1	CSAGVGAQPQHF	TGCAGTGCCGGCGTGGGTGCTCAGCCCCAGCATTTT
TRBD1	few	TRBJ1-1	TRBV30	CAWKATGTGVSEAFF	TGTGCCTGGAAAGCGACCGGGACAGGGGTTTCTGAAGCTTTCTTT
NA	NA	TRBJ2-1	TRBV5-5	CASSRWGDDSYNEQFF	TGTGCCAGCAGTCGGTGGGGGGACGACTCCTACAATGAGCAGTTCTTC
NA	few	TRBJ2-4	TRBV3-1	CASSQGLAKNIQYF	TGTGCCAGCAGCCAAGGACTAGCCAAAAACATTCAGTACTTC
NA	NA	TRBJ1-2	TRBV5-1	CASSLEGLSGYGYTF	TGCGCCAGCAGCTTGGAGGGCCTCTCCGGCTATGGCTACACCTTC
TRBD1	NA	TRBJ2-7	TRBV29-1	CSVEYAGGYEQYF	TGCAGCGTTGAATACGCAGGGGGCTACGAGCAGTACTTC
TRBD1	many	TRBJ1-5	TRBV27	CASKRGQGVSQPQHF	TGTGCCAGCAAAAGGGGACAGGGTGTCTCGCAGCCCCAGCATTTT
NA	once	TRBJ2-3	TRBV10-3	CAISERRGSTDTQYF	TGTGCCATCAGTGAAAGGAGGGGTAGCACAGATACGCAGTATTTT
NA	few	TRBJ2-7	TRBV6-2/TRBV6-3	CASSYREVGYEQYF	TGTGCCAGCAGTTACAGGGAGGTCGGCTACGAGCAGTACTTC
TRBD2	NA	TRBJ2-3	TRBV19	CATNSGRSTDTQYF	TGTGCCACCAATAGCGGGAGGAGCACAGATACACAGTATTTT
TRBD2	many	TRBJ2-5	TRBV2	CALGGGLAGGETQYF	TGTGCCCTGGGGGGCGGACTAGCGGGAGGAGAGACCCAGTACTTC
TRBD1	NA	TRBJ1-2	TRBV7-8	CASSLLRTGNNYGYTF	TGTGCCAGCAGCTTACTTCGGACAGGCAATAACTATGGCTACACCTTC
NA	many	TRBJ1-1	TRBV6-1	CASSELGGLTEAFF	TGTGCCAGCAGTGAATTAGGGGGGCTCACTGAAGCTTTCTTT
TRBD2	many	TRBJ2-1	TRBV6-1	CASSIASGGYNEQFF	TGTGCCAGCAGTATCGCTAGCGGGGGTTACAATGAGCAGTTCTTC
NA	NA	TRBJ2-1	TRBV12-3/TRBV12-4	CASSRADLYNEQFF	TGTGCCAGCAGCCGCGCCGACTTGTACAATGAGCAGTTCTTC
NA	NA	TRBJ1-5	TRBV27	CASSLSPYSNQPQHF	TGTGCCAGCAGTTTATCCCCGTATAGCAATCAGCCCCAGCATTTT
NA	few	TRBJ2-1	TRBV15	CATSRSSQPRYNEQFF	TGTGCCACCAGCAGATCAAGTCAACCCCGATACAATGAGCAGTTCTTC
NA	few	TRBJ1-1	TRBV30	CAWRTTVNTEAFF	TGTGCCTGGAGGACGACAGTGAACACTGAAGCTTTCTTT
TRBD1	NA	TRBJ2-5	TRBV7-6	CASSLERRQGYETQYF	TGTGCCAGCAGCTTAGAGCGGAGACAGGGGTATGAGACCCAGTACTTC
TRBD2	few	TRBJ2-1	TRBV7-9	CASGQWREYNEQFF	TGTGCCAGCGGGCAGTGGCGGGAGTACAATGAGCAGTTCTTC
TRBD2	NA	TRBJ2-3	TRBV5-1	CASWGTSGRNTQYF	TGCGCCAGCTGGGGGACTAGCGGGAGGAATACGCAGTATTTT
NA	NA	TRBJ1-5	TRBV20-1	CSARDVHGNSNQPQHF	TGCAGTGCTAGAGATGTGCACGGCAATAGCAATCAGCCCCAGCATTTT
NA	many	TRBJ1-1	TRBV6-1	CASSERPSGEAEAFF	TGTGCCAGCAGTGAGAGGCCTTCGGGGGAGGCTGAAGCTTTCTTT
NA	many	TRBJ2-7	TRBV28	CASSFPIPQGTYEQYF	TGTGCCAGCAGTTTCCCAATACCACAGGGTACCTACGAGCAGTACTTC
TRBD2	few	TRBJ2-5	TRBV29-1	CSSGEGRKTQYF	TGCAGCTCTGGGGAGGGGAGGAAGACCCAGTACTTC
NA	NA	TRBJ1-1	TRBV3-1	CASSRAARGNTEAFF	TGTGCCAGCAGCCGTGCAGCCCGGGGGAACACTGAAGCTTTCTTT
NA	NA	TRBJ2-7	TRBV6-1	CASSIGWPYEQYF	TGTGCCAGCAGTATAGGATGGCCCTACGAGCAGTACTTC
NA	many	TRBJ2-5	TRBV4-2	CASRRDLETQYF	TGTGCCAGCAGGCGGGACTTAGAGACCCAGTACTTC
TRBD1	few	TRBJ2-2	TRBV7-3	CASSQTRGINGELFF	TGTGCCAGCAGCCAAACCAGGGGGATAAACGGGGAGCTGTTTTTT
NA	few	TRBJ1-1	TRBV15	CATSRVPGATEAFF	TGTGCCACCAGCAGAGTCCCAGGGGCCACTGAAGCTTTCTTT
TRBD1	NA	TRBJ1-5	TRBV30	CAWGTGGGNQPQHF	TGTGCCTGGGGGACAGGGGGAGGCAATCAGCCCCAGCATTTT
TRBD1	NA	TRBJ1-4	TRBV10-3	CAIRQDRGNEKLFF	TGTGCCATCAGGCAGGACAGGGGAAATGAAAAACTGTTTTTT
TRBD2	NA	TRBJ2-1	TRBV20-1	CSATKGLAVNYNEQFF	TGCAGTGCCACTAAGGGCCTAGCGGTGAACTACAATGAGCAGTTCTTC
NA	NA	TRBJ2-5	TRBV10-3	CAISVSQLKETQYF	TGTGCCATCAGTGTATCCCAACTCAAAGAGACCCAGTACTTC
NA	NA	TRBJ2-1	TRBV28	CASKPSALPHNEQFF	TGTGCCAGCAAACCGAGCGCACTTCCACACAATGAGCAGTTCTTC
TRBD1	few	TRBJ2-1	TRBV5-1	CASSLDRGYNEQFF	TGCGCCAGCAGCTTGGACAGGGGTTACAATGAGCAGTTCTTC
NA	few	TRBJ1-3	TRBV7-9	CASSLGASSGNTIYF	TGTGCCAGCAGCTTAGGGGCCTCTTCTGGAAACACCATATATTTT